The 22 T cell receptor beta chains in this list originate from one sample, sequenced in a study of vaccination and CD4 T cells after COVID-19. Which antigens these TCRs recognize remains unknown. As to treatment: roughly 10-day PBMC culture with coronavirus spike peptide pools or control peptides (ViraFEST assay). Oncomine TCR Beta short-read sequencing was applied to DNA from cultured CD4+ T cells. TCRdb passed the PCR reads through MiXCR, listing each CDR3 protein once. The sample holds more than 12,000 distinct CDR3 sequences, about 55% seen once. Specimen: CD4+ T cells from blood, cultured in vitro, collected before SARS-CoV-2 vaccination. Every receptor here comes from a human donor who had recovered from COVID-19.

This clonotype was counted only a few times. The chain recombines TRBV5-4 with TRBJ2-2; D may be TRBD1 (5 bases). The ends were cut back, 4 bases at V and 8 bases at J, with 21 bases in the middle. Germline CDR1 reads SGHNT; CDR2 reads YYREEE (reference sequence). This CDR3 is 16 amino acids long. The CDR3 region has the DNA TGTGCCAGCAGCGCGGACCAACAGGCCAACATGGGGGAGCTGTTTTTT. Residues: CASSADQQANMGELFF.

The chain links TRBV19 to TRBJ2-3; D is uncertain. The germline V and J ends were trimmed by 3 bases and 0 bases, with 7 bases remaining between them. The CDR3 has 14 residues. CDR1 LNHDA and CDR2 SQIVND come from the germline V gene (reference sequence). CDR3 sequence: CASSMRLSTDTQYF. As DNA, the CDR3 is TGTGCCAGTAGTATGCGGCTTAGCACAGATACGCAGTATTTT.

The V and J genes are TRBV20-1 and TRBJ2-5; no firm D call. Trimming removed 0 bases from V and 5 bases from J, with 4 bases in between. CDR3 length: 11 residues. Per germline, CDR1 DFQATT and CDR2 SNEGSKA (reference sequence). The CDR3 DNA sequence: TGCAGTGCTAGAGATTGGGAGACCCAGTACTTC. Encoded protein: CSARDWETQYF.

The sample holds a few counts of this clonotype. The V call is TRBV15, the J call TRBJ2-1; 10 positions agree with TRBD1. CDR1 and CDR2 (germline): LNHNV, YYDKDF (reference sequence). CDR3 length equals 14 residues. The J segment lost 6 bases and the V segment lost 1 base, leaving 0 bases of the junction unmatched. DNA of the CDR3: TGTGCCACCAGCAGAGGGACAGGGGGCAATGAGCAGTTCTTC. Protein sequence: CATSRGTGGNEQFF.

This clonotype has more than one count but fewer than ten. The chain is built from TRBV20-1 and TRBJ2-5; D unresolved. With 3 bases removed from V and 2 bases from J, the gap between germline ends came to 10 bases. CDR3 length equals 13 residues. The germline CDR1 and CDR2 sequences are DFQATT and SNEGSKA (reference sequence). This CDR3 is CSASPAGQETQYF. The CDR3 bases are TGCAGTGCTAGTCCCGCCGGACAAGAGACCCAGTACTTC.

The DNA for the CDR3 is TGCAGTGCTAGGGGACTAGCGGGAATCAGGGTGCAGTTCTTC. Translation gives CSARGLAGIRVQFF. The chain carries TRBV20-1 and TRBJ2-1; 13 nucleotides match TRBD2. This CDR3 is built from 14 residues. V shed 3 bases and J 12 bases; nucleotides not matched to a gene: 8. Looked up from germline, CDR1 is DFQATT and CDR2 is SNEGSKA (reference sequence).

The chain combines TRBV7-8 with TRBJ2-7; 12 nucleotides agree with TRBD2. CDR3 length equals 16 residues. Trimming took 1 base from V and 6 from J; bases not matched to a gene: 7. The germline V gene has CDR1 SGHVS and CDR2 FQNEAQ. In DNA form, the CDR3 reads TGTGCCAGCAGCTTAGGACTAGCGGGAGTACTTCGCGAGCAGTACTTC. This translates into CASSLGLAGVLREQYF.

The rearrangement uses TRBV20-1 and TRBJ1-2, with 7 nucleotides matching TRBD1. This CDR3 is built from 14 residues. The ends lost 5 bases at V and 4 bases at J; junction bases unmatched: 10. Germline V gene sequence: CDR1 DFQATT, CDR2 SNEGSKA (reference sequence). The CDR3 coding sequence is TGCAGTGCTCTCCTAAGCAGGGGGGCCTATGGCTACACCTTC. Its translation is CSALLSRGAYGYTF.

This rearrangement joins TRBV18 to TRBJ2-2, with D possibly called TRBD1 or TRBD2 (6 bases each). The germline V gene has CDR1 KGHSH and CDR2 LQKENI. The germline V and J ends were trimmed by 1 base and 2 bases, with 8 bases remaining between them. This CDR3 region has 15 residues. The CDR3 loop is CASSPRGANTGELFF. In DNA, the CDR3 is TGTGCCAGCTCACCACGGGGGGCAAACACCGGGGAGCTGTTTTTT.

J is TRBJ1-2 and V is TRBV6-1; D is ambiguous. The germline gives CDR1 MNHNS, CDR2 SASEGT. The CDR3 extends over 15 amino acids. The V gene lost 0 bases and the J gene lost 7 bases, with 15 bases spanning the gap. CDR3 loop: CASSEAGGIYSGYTF. CDR3 sequence (DNA): TGTGCCAGCAGTGAAGCGGGTGGGATCTATTCTGGCTACACCTTC.

The chain joins TRBV15 to TRBJ2-1; D is ambiguous. This CDR3 is built from 12 residues. Looked up from germline, CDR1 is LNHNV and CDR2 is YYDKDF (reference sequence). Between the trimmed V and J ends, which lost 1 base and 7 bases, there was a span of 5 bases. The CDR3 here is CATSRVANEQFF. The DNA of the CDR3 is TGTGCCACCAGCAGAGTAGCTAATGAGCAGTTCTTC.

The V and J genes are TRBV7-2 and TRBJ2-2; 7 nucleotides align to TRBD2. The CDR3 runs 16 residues. J lost 4 bases, V lost 3 bases, and 8 bases had no gene match. Germline CDR1 is SGHTA and CDR2 is FQGNSA. The chain's CDR3 is CASSFRAGLGTGELFF. CDR3 sequence (DNA): TGTGCCAGCAGCTTCAGAGCGGGATTAGGCACCGGGGAGCTGTTTTTT.

This clonotype appeared a few times. V and J are TRBV15 and TRBJ2-1; D gene ambiguous. The germline V gene encodes CDR1 LNHNV and CDR2 YYDKDF (reference sequence). V was clipped by 0 bases and J by 0 bases, with 12 bases between them. The CDR3 length is 17 residues. In DNA, the CDR3 is TGTGCCACCAGCAGAGATCATCAACCAGTCTCCTACAATGAGCAGTTCTTC. Translation: CATSRDHQPVSYNEQFF.

By sample share, this clonotype is medium-sized. The chain recombines TRBV5-1 with TRBJ2-3, with no clear D. The CDR3 has 14 residues. Germline CDR1 and CDR2: SGHRS and YFSETQ. Trimming pared 2 bases from V and 1 base from J, leaving 8 bases between. The CDR3 DNA sequence: TGCGCCAGCAGCTTAGATGGGGGCACAGATACGCAGTATTTT. Translated, it gives CASSLDGGTDTQYF.

The rearrangement joins TRBV2 to TRBJ1-1; D uncertain. Germline loops: CDR1 SNHLY, CDR2 FYNNEI. V was trimmed by 6 bases and J by 7 bases, leaving 9 bases between them. CDR3 length equals 11 residues. CDR3 coding DNA: TGTGCCAGCAGGGAATTCGATGAAGCTTTCTTT. Its translation is CASREFDEAFF.

The DNA of the CDR3 is TGTGCCAGCAGCTTTGGCCCGACTGGGAGCACAGATACGCAGTATTTT. This translates into CASSFGPTGSTDTQYF. This chain links TRBV11-1 with TRBJ2-3; D ambiguous. The CDR3 spans 16 residues. Germline CDR1 and CDR2: SGHAT and FQDESV (reference sequence). V shed 3 bases and J shed 0 bases, with 13 bases lying between them.

The chain uses TRBV5-4 and TRBJ1-1, with D possibly matching TRBD1 (5 bases). This CDR3 contains 15 residues. The V gene lost 0 bases and the J gene lost 6 bases, with 15 bases spanning the gap. Germline V gives CDR1 SGHNT, CDR2 YYREEE (reference sequence). The CDR3 coding sequence is TGTGCCAGCAGCTTGGGGGGCATGGACTACGCTGAAGCTTTCTTT. This codes for CASSLGGMDYAEAFF.

This rearrangement joins TRBV20-1 to TRBJ1-5; possibly TRBD1 for D (5 bases). The germline gives CDR1 DFQATT, CDR2 SNEGSKA (reference sequence). The CDR3 consists of 13 residues. Between the trimmed V and J ends, which lost 6 bases and 3 bases, there was a span of 12 bases. The CDR3 DNA sequence: TGCAGTGCGGGTCAGGGTTTCAATCAGCCCCAGCATTTT. This encodes CSAGQGFNQPQHF.

The table lists this clonotype with a few counts. J is TRBJ2-1 and V is TRBV20-1, with TRBD2 identical over 9 bases. V was pared by 3 bases and J by 4 bases, with 7 bases of the junction left unmatched. Looked up from germline, CDR1 is DFQATT and CDR2 is SNEGSKA (reference sequence). The length of the CDR3 is 15 residues. The CDR3 is CSASPGTSLYNEQFF. The CDR3 nucleotides read TGCAGTGCTAGTCCCGGGACTAGCCTATACAATGAGCAGTTCTTC.

The rearrangement uses TRBV29-1 and TRBJ2-3; possible D gene TRBD2, 5 bases. The CDR3 is 13 amino acids. The ends were cut back, 2 bases at V and 0 bases at J, with 6 bases in the middle. Germline V gene data show CDR1 as SQVTM and CDR2 as ANQGSEA. This CDR3 reads CSVEWESTDTQYF. In DNA form, the CDR3 reads TGCAGCGTTGAATGGGAGAGCACAGATACGCAGTATTTT.

This clonotype appeared a few times. The rearrangement joins TRBV12-3 or TRBV12-4 to TRBJ1-1; no reliable D call. Trimming pared 9 bases from V and 1 base from J, leaving 12 bases between. CDR3 length: 13 amino acids. The chain's CDR3 is CASNWARNTEAFF. The CDR3 DNA follows: TGTGCCAGTAACTGGGCGAGGAACACTGAAGCTTTCTTT.

The V call is TRBV28, the J call TRBJ2-3; 9 nucleotides match TRBD1. With 4 bases clipped from V and 6 bases from J, the junction kept 14 bases outside the gene matches. This CDR3 contains 17 residues. Germline V lookup: CDR1 MDHEN, CDR2 SYDVKM. The CDR3 DNA is TGTGCCAGCAGTTCGTGGACAGGGGTTGTGGTTATTGATACGCAGTATTTT. It codes for CASSSWTGVVVIDTQYF.